This record covers a single TCR beta chain. The source of the sample is a study of blood T cell repertoires in COVID-19. Study-level information: The samples span acute and convalescent COVID-19 from the United States, Italy and Spain. The cDNA or gDNA used as material had been derived from T cells, B-cell-depleted T cells, or PBMCs.

Produced via immunoSEQ multiplex PCR; TCRdb's table is partial and in-frame only. In the table there are approximately 36,000 clones, approximately 75% of which are singletons. Looked up from germline, CDR1 is SGHTA and CDR2 is FQGNSA. The CDR3 totals 15 residues. V gave up 6 bases and J gave up 2 bases, with 14 bases separating them. This rearrangement joins TRBV7-2 to TRBJ1-3; D gene unclear. The source is a human donor in a cohort sampled during active or convalescent COVID-19. The donor label of this sample is uncertain. The sample comprised peripheral blood. The CDR3 DNA sequence: TGTGCCAGCAGTTCGACACAGCTAACTGGAAACACCATATATTTT. This gives the protein CASSSTQLTGNTIYF.